Included here is one T cell receptor (beta chain) sequence, with context. The antigen remains unidentified. The sample belongs to a study of T cell repertoires in cytomegalovirus infection. Study background: Signatures in public TCR beta sequences pointed to both CMV infection and matching HLA type. The study, taken as a whole, reports: HLA-C-restricted CMV-specific TCR beta clonotypes were dominant in the ex vivo response. People with CMV and the relevant HLA were identified by cumulative public TCR beta family frequency.

From germline, CDR1 is MNHNS and CDR2 SASEGT. This CDR3 is 17 amino acids long. The ends lost 3 bases at V and 5 bases at J; junction bases unmatched: 12. One entry per CDR3 protein results from TCRdb running MiXCR on the reads. This sample carries roughly 320,000 distinct CDR3 sequences, 9.5% of them seen once, and the ten largest clones take around 4.5%. The sample comprised PBMCs. The chain recombines TRBV6-1 with TRBJ1-5, with 8 bases lining up with TRBD1. The sequence derives from a human donor in good health (CMV status not recorded). Some clones in this sample may be carry-over from other donors' samples. The CDR3 reads CASSDPTGTGGDQPQHF. The CDR3, as DNA: TGTGCCAGCAGTGACCCAACCGGGACAGGAGGAGATCAGCCCCAGCATTTT.